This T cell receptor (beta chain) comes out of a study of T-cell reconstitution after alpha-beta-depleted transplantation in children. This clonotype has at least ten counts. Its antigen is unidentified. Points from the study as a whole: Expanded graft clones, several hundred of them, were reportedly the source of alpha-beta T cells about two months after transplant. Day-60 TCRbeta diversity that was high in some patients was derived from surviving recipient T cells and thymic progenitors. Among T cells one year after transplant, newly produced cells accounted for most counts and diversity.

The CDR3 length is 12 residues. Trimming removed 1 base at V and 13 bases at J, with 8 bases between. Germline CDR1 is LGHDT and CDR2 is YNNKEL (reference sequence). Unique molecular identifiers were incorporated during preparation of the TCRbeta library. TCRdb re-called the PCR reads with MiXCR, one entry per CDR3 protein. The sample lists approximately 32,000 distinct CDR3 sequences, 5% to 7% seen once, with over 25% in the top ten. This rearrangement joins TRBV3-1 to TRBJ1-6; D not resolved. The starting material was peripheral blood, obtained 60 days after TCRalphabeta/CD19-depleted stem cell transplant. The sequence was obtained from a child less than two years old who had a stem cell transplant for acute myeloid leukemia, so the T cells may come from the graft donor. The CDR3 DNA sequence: TGTGCCAGCAGCCAAGCAACCGGCCCCCTCCACTTT. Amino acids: CASSQATGPLHF.